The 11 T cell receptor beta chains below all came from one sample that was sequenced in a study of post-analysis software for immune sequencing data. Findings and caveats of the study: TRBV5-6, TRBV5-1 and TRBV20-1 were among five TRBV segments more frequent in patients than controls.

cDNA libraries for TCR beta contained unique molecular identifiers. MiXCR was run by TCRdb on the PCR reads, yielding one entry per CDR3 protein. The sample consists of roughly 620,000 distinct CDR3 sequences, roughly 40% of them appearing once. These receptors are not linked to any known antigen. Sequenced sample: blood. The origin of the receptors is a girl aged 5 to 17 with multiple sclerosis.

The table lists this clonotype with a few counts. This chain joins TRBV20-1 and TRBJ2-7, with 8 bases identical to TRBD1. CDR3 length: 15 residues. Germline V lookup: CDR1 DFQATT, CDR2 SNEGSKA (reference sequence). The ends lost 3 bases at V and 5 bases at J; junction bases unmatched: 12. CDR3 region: CSASFPGGYGNEQYF. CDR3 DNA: TGCAGTGCTAGTTTTCCAGGGGGCTATGGTAACGAGCAGTACTTC.

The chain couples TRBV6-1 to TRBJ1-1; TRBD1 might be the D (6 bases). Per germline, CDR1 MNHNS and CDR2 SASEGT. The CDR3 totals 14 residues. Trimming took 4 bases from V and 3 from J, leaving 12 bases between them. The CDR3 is CASSVRGGDTEAFF. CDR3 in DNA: TGTGCCAGCAGTGTGAGGGGGGGCGACACTGAAGCTTTCTTT.

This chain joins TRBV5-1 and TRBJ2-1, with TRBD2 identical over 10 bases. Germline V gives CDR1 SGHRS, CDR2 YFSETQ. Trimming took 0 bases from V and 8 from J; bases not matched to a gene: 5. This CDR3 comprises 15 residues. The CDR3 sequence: CASSLETSGRDEQFF. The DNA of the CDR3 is TGCGCCAGCAGCTTGGAGACTAGCGGGCGGGATGAGCAGTTCTTC. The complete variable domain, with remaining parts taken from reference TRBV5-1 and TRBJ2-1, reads KAGVTQTPRYLIKTRGQQVTLSCSPISGHRSVSWYQQTPGQGLQFLFEYFSETQRNKGNFPGRFSGRQFSNSRSEMNVSTLELGDSALYLCASSLETSGRDEQFFGPGTRLTVL.

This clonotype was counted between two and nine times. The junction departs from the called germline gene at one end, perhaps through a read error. The CDR3 coding sequence is TGTGCCAGCAGCCCCGGACAGGGATCTGGCTACACCTTC. It specifies CASSPGQGSGYTF. The chain carries TRBV5-1 and TRBJ1-2; TRBD1 agrees at 8 bases. The CDR3 length is 13 residues. Looked up from germline, CDR1 is SGHRS and CDR2 is YFSETQ.

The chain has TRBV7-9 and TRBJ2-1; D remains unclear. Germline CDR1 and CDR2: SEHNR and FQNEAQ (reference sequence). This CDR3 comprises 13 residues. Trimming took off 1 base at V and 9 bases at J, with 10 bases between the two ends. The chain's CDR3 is CASSLGSWGEQFF. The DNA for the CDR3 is TGTGCCAGCAGCTTAGGTAGCTGGGGTGAGCAGTTCTTC.

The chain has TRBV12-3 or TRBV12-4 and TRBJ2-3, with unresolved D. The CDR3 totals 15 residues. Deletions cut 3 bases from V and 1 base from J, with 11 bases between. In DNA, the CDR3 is TGTGCCAGCAGTTTCGGGTCTTTGGGCACAGATACGCAGTATTTT. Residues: CASSFGSLGTDTQYF.

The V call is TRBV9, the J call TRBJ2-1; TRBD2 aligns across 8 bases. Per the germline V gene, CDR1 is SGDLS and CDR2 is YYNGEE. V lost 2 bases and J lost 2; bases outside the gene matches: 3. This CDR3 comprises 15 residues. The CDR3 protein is CASSVDGGAYNEQFF. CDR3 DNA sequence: TGTGCCAGCAGCGTGGACGGGGGGGCCTACAATGAGCAGTTCTTC.

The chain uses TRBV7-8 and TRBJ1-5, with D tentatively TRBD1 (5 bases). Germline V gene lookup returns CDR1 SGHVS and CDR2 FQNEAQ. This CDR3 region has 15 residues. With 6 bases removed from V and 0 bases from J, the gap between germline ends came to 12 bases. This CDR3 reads CASSWDGHSNQPQHF. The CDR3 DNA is TGTGCCAGCAGTTGGGACGGACATAGCAATCAGCCCCAGCATTTT.

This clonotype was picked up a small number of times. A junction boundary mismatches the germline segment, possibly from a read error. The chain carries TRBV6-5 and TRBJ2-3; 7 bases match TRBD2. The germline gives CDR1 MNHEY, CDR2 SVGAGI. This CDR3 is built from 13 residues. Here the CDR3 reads CASRAGHTDTRYF. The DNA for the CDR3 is TGTGCCAGCAGAGCGGGGCACACAGATACGCGGTATTTT.

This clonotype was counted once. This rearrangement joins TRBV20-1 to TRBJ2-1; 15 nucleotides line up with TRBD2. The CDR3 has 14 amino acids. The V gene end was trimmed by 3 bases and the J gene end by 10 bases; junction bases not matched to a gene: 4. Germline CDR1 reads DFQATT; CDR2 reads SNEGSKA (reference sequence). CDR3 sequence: CSASGLAGGEEQFF. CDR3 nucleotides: TGCAGTGCTAGCGGACTAGCGGGGGGGGAGGAGCAGTTCTTC.

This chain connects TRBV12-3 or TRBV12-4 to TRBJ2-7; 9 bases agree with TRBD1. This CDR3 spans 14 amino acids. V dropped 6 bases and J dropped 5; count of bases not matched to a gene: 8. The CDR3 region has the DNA TGTGCCAGCAGCCCCGGGACAGGGAGGCACGAGCAGTACTTC. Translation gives CASSPGTGRHEQYF.